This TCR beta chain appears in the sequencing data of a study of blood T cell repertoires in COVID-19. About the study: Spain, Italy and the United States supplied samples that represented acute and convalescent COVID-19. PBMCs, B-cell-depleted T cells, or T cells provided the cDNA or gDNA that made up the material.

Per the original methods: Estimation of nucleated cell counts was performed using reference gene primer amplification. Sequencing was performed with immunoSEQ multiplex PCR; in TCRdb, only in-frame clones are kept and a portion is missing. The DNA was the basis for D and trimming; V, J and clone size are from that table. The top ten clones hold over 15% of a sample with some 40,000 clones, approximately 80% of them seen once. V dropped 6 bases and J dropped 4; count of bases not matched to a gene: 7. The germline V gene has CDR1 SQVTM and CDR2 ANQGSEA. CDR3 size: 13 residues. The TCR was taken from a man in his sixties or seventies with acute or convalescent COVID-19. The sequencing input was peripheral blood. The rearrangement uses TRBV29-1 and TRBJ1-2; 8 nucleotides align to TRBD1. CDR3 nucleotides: TGCAGCGTGTTGGGGACAGGCTTCTATGGCTACACCTTC. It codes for CSVLGTGFYGYTF.